The clone carrying this TCR beta chain was detected many times. The CDR3 extends over 17 amino acids. CDR1 is SGHDT and CDR2 is YYEEEE in the germline V gene. Germline trimming cut 4 bases from V and 8 bases from J; bases unmatched to any gene: 20. By flow cytometry, patients selected for sequencing had shown an expansion of CD8+CD57+ cells. This specimen belongs to a study of CD8+CD57+ T cells in acquired aplastic anemia. Overall study context: Isolated CD4+ and CD8+ cells, once sorted, yielded DNA averaging roughly 3.2 ug.

Both TCR beta VDJ combination and CDR3 sequence profiling were carried out. Genomic DNA was the template for this profiling. TCRdb reprocessed the reads via MiXCR and lists one record per CDR3 protein. This sample has 200,000 to 300,000 distinct CDR3 sequences, with around 46% found just once. V and J are TRBV5-6 and TRBJ1-2, with 7 bases aligning to TRBD1. The receptor was derived from a human donor with aplastic anemia. The sequencing sample was made of sorted CD4+, CD8+, or CD8+CD57+ T cells (not recorded which) from PBMCs. For the CDR3, the DNA is TGTGCCAGCAGCGACGGGTGGGACAGACCGCCTGGGATGGGCTACACCTTC. This gives the protein CASSDGWDRPPGMGYTF.